A selection of T cell receptor beta chains follows, all from one sample in a study of control samples from healthy donors and cancer patients. The assay was immunoSEQ multiplex PCR, and TCRdb's table has in-frame clones only and misses some. The data contain under 200,000 clones, 93% of them singletons. Sequences were obtained from blood. All receptors come from a woman in her fifties or sixties in good health. Each CDR3 is given with its conserved first and last residue. D genes are given only for firm matches. Clone size is stated in some rows and not others, as once, few, many or a class when expanded.

clone size | J gene | D gene | V gene | CDR3 protein | CDR3 DNA
- | TRBJ2-7 | TRBD1 | TRBV28 | CASTSGTESYEQYF | TGTGCCAGCACGTCCGGGACAGAAAGCTACGAGCAGTACTTC
once | TRBJ1-6 | - | TRBV7-9 | CASSLPDGSPLHF | TGTGCCAGCAGCTTACCGGATGGTTCACCCCTCCACTTT
- | TRBJ1-1 | - | TRBV16 | CASSPPQPNTEAFF | TGTGCCAGCAGCCCGCCTCAGCCGAACACTGAAGCTTTCTTT
- | TRBJ1-6 | - | TRBV7-8 | CASSQIAAPYNSPLHF | TGTGCCAGCAGCCAGATAGCAGCACCCTATAATTCACCCCTCCACTTT
once | TRBJ1-3 | TRBD1 | TRBV7-2 | CASSLSQGADTIYF | TGTGCCAGCAGCTTAAGCCAGGGGGCGGACACCATATATTTT
- | TRBJ1-1 | TRBD1 | TRBV2 | CASIIQGTLTEAFF | TGTGCCAGCATCATACAGGGGACCCTCACTGAAGCTTTCTTT
once | TRBJ1-1 | TRBD1 | TRBV30 | CACGDRGDTEAFF | TGTGCCTGTGGGGACAGGGGAGACACTGAAGCTTTCTTT
- | TRBJ1-2 | - | TRBV19 | CASSIGAPAGYTF | TGTGCCAGTAGTATAGGGGCGCCGGCTGGCTACACCTTC
- | TRBJ2-3 | - | TRBV11-2 | CASSFTGATDTQYF | TGTGCCAGCAGCTTCACCGGGGCCACAGATACGCAGTATTTT
- | TRBJ2-2 | TRBD2 | TRBV19 | CASRGLAGTGELFF | TGTGCCAGTAGGGGACTAGCGGGGACCGGGGAGCTGTTTTTT
- | TRBJ1-6 | TRBD1 | TRBV10-2 | CASSPGGSYNSPLHF | TGCGCCAGCAGTCCAGGGGGCTCCTATAATTCACCCCTCCACTTT
once | TRBJ2-1 | TRBD2 | TRBV3-1/TRBV3-2 | CASSQEEASGHSYNEQFF | TGTGCCAGCAGCCAAGAGGAGGCTAGCGGGCACTCCTACAATGAGCAGTTCTTC
- | TRBJ1-6 | TRBD1 | TRBV24-1 | CATSDQATGRESPLHF | TGTGCCACCAGTGACCAAGCGACAGGGAGGGAGTCACCCCTCCACTTT
- | TRBJ2-2 | - | TRBV7-7 | CASSSRGGDTGELFF | TGTGCTAGCAGCTCCAGGGGCGGGGACACCGGGGAGCTGTTTTTT
- | TRBJ2-1 | TRBD2 | TRBV5-4 | CASSRPGLAGGHEQFF | TGTGCCAGCAGCCGTCCTGGACTAGCGGGGGGCCATGAGCAGTTCTTC
- | TRBJ2-7 | - | TRBV19 | CASSIGTGLSYEQYF | TGTGCCAGTAGTATTGGAACAGGACTCTCCTACGAGCAGTACTTC
- | TRBJ1-2 | - | TRBV4-1 | CASREGNYGYTF | TGCGCCAGCCGCGAGGGAAACTATGGCTACACCTTC
- | TRBJ1-3 | - | TRBV18 | CASSQLQQLGNTIYF | TGTGCCAGCTCACAACTACAACAGCTTGGAAACACCATATATTTT
- | TRBJ2-3 | TRBD2 | TRBV10-3 | CAITRTSGTDTQYF | TGTGCCATCACACGGACTAGCGGTACAGATACGCAGTATTTT
- | TRBJ1-2 | - | TRBV12-3/TRBV12-4 | CASSFRTGGYTF | TGTGCCAGCAGTTTCCGAACAGGCGGCTACACCTTC
- | TRBJ2-1 | TRBD2 | TRBV18 | CASSPPVLAGGNEQFF | TGTGCCAGCTCACCACCGGTACTAGCGGGGGGGAATGAGCAGTTCTTC
- | TRBJ1-1 | - | TRBV20-1 | CSASKGGTEAFF | TGCAGTGCTAGTAAAGGGGGGACTGAAGCTTTCTTT
- | TRBJ2-3 | - | TRBV12-3/TRBV12-4 | CASSWAVQDTQYF | TGTGCCAGCAGTTGGGCAGTGCAAGATACGCAGTATTTT
- | TRBJ1-1 | - | TRBV12-3/TRBV12-4 | CASSLFEATEAFF | TGTGCCAGCAGTTTATTTGAGGCAACTGAAGCTTTCTTT
- | TRBJ1-6 | - | TRBV5-4 | CASSDPRVPGSPLHF | TGTGCCAGCAGCGATCCCAGGGTACCGGGCTCACCCCTCCACTTT
- | TRBJ1-2 | - | TRBV24-1 | CATSDGVSNYGYTF | TGTGCCACCAGTGATGGGGTATCCAACTATGGCTACACCTTC
- | TRBJ1-2 | - | TRBV6-5 | CASRIGTSYGYTF | TGTGCCAGCAGAATCGGGACATCCTATGGCTACACCTTC
few | TRBJ1-1 | - | TRBV30 | CAWSDAANTEAFF | TGTGCCTGGTCTGACGCAGCGAACACTGAAGCTTTCTTT
- | TRBJ1-3 | TRBD1 | TRBV9 | CASSPRTGVLTGNTIYF | TGTGCCAGCAGCCCAAGGACAGGGGTCCTTACTGGAAACACCATATATTTT
- | TRBJ1-2 | - | TRBV12-3/TRBV12-4 | CASSLVLGYGYTF | TGTGCCAGCAGTTTAGTCTTGGGATATGGCTACACCTTC
- | TRBJ2-4 | TRBD1 | TRBV7-9 | CASSLEGQVNIQYF | TGTGCCAGCAGCTTAGAGGGACAGGTAAACATTCAGTACTTC
- | TRBJ2-2 | - | TRBV19 | CASSPGWRLVGELFF | TGTGCCAGTAGTCCCGGCTGGAGATTAGTCGGGGAGCTGTTTTTT
- | TRBJ2-3 | TRBD2 | TRBV24-1 | CATSDSAAGGTDTQYF | TGTGCCACCAGTGATTCGGCGGCGGGGGGCACAGATACGCAGTATTTT
- | TRBJ1-2 | - | TRBV3-1/TRBV3-2 | CASSHLAGNYGYTF | TGTGCCAGCAGCCATCTGGCTGGGAACTATGGCTACACCTTC
- | TRBJ2-5 | - | TRBV9 | CASSARGVQETQYF | TGTGCCAGCAGCGCCAGGGGGGTACAAGAGACCCAGTACTTC
- | TRBJ1-1 | TRBD1 | TRBV7-9 | CASRGSTGVNTEAFF | TGTGCCAGCAGGGGTTCGACAGGGGTGAACACTGAAGCTTTCTTT
- | TRBJ1-4 | TRBD1 | TRBV2 | CASRKDRVEKLFF | TGTGCCAGCAGAAAAGACAGGGTTGAAAAACTGTTTTTT
- | TRBJ1-3 | - | TRBV7-5 | CARSFGDSASSGNTIYF | TGTGCCAGAAGCTTCGGGGACAGTGCCTCCTCTGGAAACACCATATATTTT
- | TRBJ2-7 | TRBD2 | TRBV6-5 | CAFSPAGGHEQYF | TGTGCCTTCTCCCCAGCGGGGGGCCACGAGCAGTACTTC
- | TRBJ2-2 | - | TRBV5-1 | CASSLEPMGGELFF | TGCGCCAGCAGCTTGGAACCGATGGGCGGGGAGCTGTTTTTT
- | TRBJ2-5 | TRBD2 | TRBV5-1 | CASSLSLAGVSTQYF | TGCGCCAGCAGCTTGTCCCTAGCGGGGGTTTCGACCCAGTACTTC
- | TRBJ1-6 | - | TRBV18 | CASSLDGPPSLHF | TGTGCCAGCTCACTTGACGGGCCCCCCTCCCTCCACTTT
- | TRBJ1-2 | TRBD1 | TRBV19 | CASRRDRWDYGYTF | TGTGCCAGTAGGCGGGACAGGTGGGACTATGGCTACACCTTC
- | TRBJ1-3 | - | TRBV9 | CASSPSSRGNTIYF | TGTGCCAGCAGCCCATCCAGTCGTGGAAACACCATATATTTT
once | TRBJ1-1 | - | TRBV29-1 | CSVVEMSTEAFF | TGCAGCGTTGTGGAAATGAGCACTGAAGCTTTCTTT
- | TRBJ1-1 | TRBD1 | TRBV28 | CASSLPGTDNTEAFF | TGTGCCAGCAGTTTACCAGGGACAGATAACACTGAAGCTTTCTTT
- | TRBJ2-5 | - | TRBV3-1/TRBV3-2 | CASSQDRETQYF | TGTGCCAGCAGCCAAGATCGGGAGACCCAGTACTTC
few | TRBJ1-2 | - | TRBV6-1 | CASSEVGDGYTF | TGTGCCAGCAGTGAAGTGGGGGATGGCTACACCTTC
- | TRBJ2-5 | TRBD1 | TRBV2 | CASSVGQGSETQYF | TGTGCCAGCAGTGTTGGACAGGGGAGCGAGACCCAGTACTTC
- | TRBJ2-2 | - | TRBV18 | CASSPSIVGGTNTGELFF | TGTGCCAGCTCACCGTCAATCGTGGGGGGAACGAACACCGGGGAGCTGTTTTTT
once | TRBJ1-4 | - | TRBV5-4 | CASSLVGANEKLFF | TGTGCCAGCAGCTTGGTGGGAGCGAATGAAAAACTGTTTTTT
once | TRBJ1-1 | - | TRBV6-2/TRBV6-3 | CASSYSRGGADAEAFF | TGTGCCAGCAGTTACTCTCGGGGGGGCGCCGACGCTGAAGCTTTCTTT
- | TRBJ1-2 | TRBD1 | TRBV11-2 | CASSLTLGQGAGGYTF | TGTGCCAGCAGCTTAACTCTGGGACAGGGGGCTGGGGGCTACACCTTC
- | TRBJ2-2 | - | TRBV10-3 | CAISESIWTPGTGELFF | TGTGCCATCAGTGAGTCGATATGGACCCCAGGCACCGGGGAGCTGTTTTTT
- | TRBJ1-6 | TRBD1 | TRBV2 | CASIPGQGNSPLHF | TGTGCCAGCATCCCCGGACAGGGAAATTCACCCCTCCACTTT
- | TRBJ1-1 | - | TRBV7-3 | CASSPDGNTEAFF | TGTGCCAGCAGCCCAGACGGGAACACTGAAGCTTTCTTT